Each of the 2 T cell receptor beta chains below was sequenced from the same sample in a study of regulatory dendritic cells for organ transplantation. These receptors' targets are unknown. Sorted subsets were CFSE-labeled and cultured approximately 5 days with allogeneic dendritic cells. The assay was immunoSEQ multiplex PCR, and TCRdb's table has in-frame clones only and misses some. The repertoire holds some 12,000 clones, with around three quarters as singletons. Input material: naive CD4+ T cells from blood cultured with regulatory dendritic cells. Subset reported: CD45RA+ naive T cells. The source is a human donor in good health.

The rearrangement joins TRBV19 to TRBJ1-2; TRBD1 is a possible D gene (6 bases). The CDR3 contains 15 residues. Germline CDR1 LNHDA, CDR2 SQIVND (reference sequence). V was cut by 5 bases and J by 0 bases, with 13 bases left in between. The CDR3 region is CASSLTGRPNYGYTF. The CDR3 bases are TGTGCCAGTAGTCTAACAGGGCGACCTAACTATGGCTACACCTTC.

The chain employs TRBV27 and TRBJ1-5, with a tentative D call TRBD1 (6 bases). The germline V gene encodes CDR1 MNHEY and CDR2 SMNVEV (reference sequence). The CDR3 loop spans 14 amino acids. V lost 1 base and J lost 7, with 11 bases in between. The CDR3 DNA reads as TGTGCCAGCAGTTTATTCGGGGGGCTCCAGCCCCAGCATTTT. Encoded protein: CASSLFGGLQPQHF.